Each of the 25 T cell receptor beta chains below was sequenced from the same sample in a study of blood T cell repertoires in COVID-19. Only in-frame clones appear in the TCRdb table, and some are missing; sequencing was by immunoSEQ multiplex PCR. Of 200,000 or so clones listed, around 85% are singletons. Sample: peripheral blood. The receptors shown here come from a woman aged 50 to 65 with acute or convalescent COVID-19.

As to this clone: The sample contains more than one DNA sequence encoding this CDR3. The chain has TRBV9 and TRBJ2-3; weak D call: TRBD2 (6 bases). Germline assignment: CDR1 SGDLS and CDR2 YYNGEE. V lost 0 bases and J 4 bases, leaving 6 bases between the germline ends. CDR3 size: 13 residues. Written as DNA, the CDR3 is TGTGCCAGCAGCGTAGGCGGGGCAGATACGCAGTATTTT. Translated, it gives CASSVGGADTQYF.

The chain is built from TRBV27 and TRBJ2-3, with 14 bases lining up with TRBD2. The CDR3 is 19 amino acids. V dropped 5 bases and J dropped 4; count of bases not matched to a gene: 14. Germline-derived CDR1 and CDR2 are MNHEY and SMNVEV (reference sequence). CDR3 sequence: CASSPTHWGLAGDPDTQYF. DNA for the CDR3: TGTGCCAGCAGTCCCACTCATTGGGGACTAGCGGGAGATCCAGATACGCAGTATTTT.

This clone was seen many times. The genes are TRBV6-2 or TRBV6-3 and TRBJ2-7; weak D call: TRBD1 (5 bases). The CDR3 extends over 14 amino acids. Trimming pared 2 bases from V and 0 bases from J, leaving 8 bases between. The germline V gene encodes CDR1 MNHEY and CDR2 SVGEGT. Here the CDR3 reads CASSYGADSYEQYF. The CDR3 DNA reads as TGTGCCAGCAGTTACGGGGCGGACTCCTACGAGCAGTACTTC.

V and J are TRBV6-2 or TRBV6-3 and TRBJ1-4, with TRBD1 identical over 8 bases. The CDR3 contains 19 residues. Germline-derived CDR1 and CDR2 are MNHEY and SVGEGT. The V segment lost 5 bases and the J segment 8 bases; nucleotides outside the gene matches: 22. The CDR3 DNA follows: TGTGCCAGCAGTCTCAGCCCGACAGGGGTACTCACATTGGGGGAAAAACTGTTTTTT. This gives the protein CASSLSPTGVLTLGEKLFF.

The J gene is TRBJ2-3, the V gene TRBV6-5, with TRBD2 matching 7 bases. V lost 6 bases, J lost 4 bases, and 4 bases stayed unmatched. Germline CDR1 MNHEY, CDR2 SVGAGI. This CDR3 has 13 residues. The CDR3 loop reads CASRGLGSDTQYF. As DNA, the CDR3 is TGTGCCAGCAGAGGACTAGGTTCAGATACGCAGTATTTT.

This chain links TRBV24-1 with TRBJ2-5; D may be TRBD1 (6 bases). The CDR3 loop spans 18 amino acids. Trimming shortened V by 2 bases and J by 9 bases, and 27 bases separated the two germline ends. The germline CDR1 and CDR2 sequences are KGHDR and SFDVKD. The CDR3 protein is CATSDSSGHNPFLAPQYF. The CDR3 DNA is TGTGCCACCAGTGATTCATCGGGACACAACCCTTTTTTGGCGCCCCAGTACTTC.

Only a few counts were recorded for this clone. V is TRBV5-1 and J is TRBJ2-1; 7 bases are a match to TRBD1. V lost 4 bases and J lost 8; bases outside the gene matches: 9. Germline CDR1 is SGHRS and CDR2 is YFSETQ. The CDR3 runs to 14 residues. The CDR3 reads CASSPEQGRHEQFF. The CDR3 region has the DNA TGCGCCAGCAGCCCAGAACAGGGGCGGCATGAGCAGTTCTTC.

This rearrangement joins TRBV5-1 to TRBJ2-5; 9 nucleotides agree with TRBD2. From germline, CDR1 is SGHRS and CDR2 YFSETQ. Trimming took 6 bases from V and 5 from J; bases not matched to a gene: 8. The CDR3 is 14 residues long. This CDR3 reads CASTSSLAGETQYF. CDR3 nucleotides: TGCGCCAGCACCTCGTCCCTAGCGGGGGAGACCCAGTACTTC.

The chain employs TRBV5-1 and TRBJ2-2, with D possibly TRBD1 on 6 matching bases. The germline gives CDR1 SGHRS, CDR2 YFSETQ. With 4 bases removed from V and 5 bases from J, the gap between germline ends came to 15 bases. This CDR3 has 15 amino acids. The CDR3, as DNA: TGCGCCAGCAGCCAGGACAGCATGAGAACCGGGGAGCTGTTTTTT. This gives the protein CASSQDSMRTGELFF.

This rearrangement joins TRBV11-2 to TRBJ2-1, with D perhaps TRBD1 (6 bases). The germline CDR1 and CDR2 sequences are SGHAT and FQNNGV. Trimming stripped 3 bases from V and 4 bases from J, with 7 bases between. The CDR3 covers 13 residues. CDR3 loop: CASSFQGYNEQFF. The CDR3 region has the DNA TGTGCCAGCAGCTTCCAGGGGTACAATGAGCAGTTCTTC.

This clone was seen once. The J gene is TRBJ1-4, the V gene TRBV2; possible D gene TRBD1, 5 bases. The V end was cut by 7 bases, the J end by 5 bases, with 5 bases between. Germline loops: CDR1 SNHLY, CDR2 FYNNEI. CDR3 size: 11 residues. CDR3 residues: CASKGNEKLFF. The DNA of the CDR3 is TGTGCCAGCAAGGGGAATGAAAAACTGTTTTTT. Filled out from reference TRBV2 and TRBJ1-4, the complete variable domain reads EPEVTQTPSHQVTQMGQEVILRCVPISNHLYFYWYRQILGQKVEFLVSFYNNEISEKSEIFDDQFSVERPDGSNFTLKIRSTKLEDSAMYFCASKGNEKLFFGSGTQLSVL.

The chain is built from TRBV7-8 and TRBJ2-7; 9 positions match TRBD1. The germline V gene encodes CDR1 SGHVS and CDR2 FQNEAQ. This CDR3 contains 15 residues. The V segment lost 0 bases and the J segment 6 bases; nucleotides outside the gene matches: 6. In DNA form, the CDR3 reads TGTGCCAGCAGCTTAGCGTGGACAGGGGTGGGCGAGCAGTACTTC. The encoded protein is CASSLAWTGVGEQYF.

V gene TRBV9 combines with J gene TRBJ1-1; 10 bases align to TRBD1. Germline CDR1 reads SGDLS; CDR2 reads YYNGEE. Germline trimming cut 4 bases from V and 5 bases from J; bases unmatched to any gene: 8. The length of the CDR3 is 15 residues. The DNA for the CDR3 is TGTGCCAGCAGCAAAGGACAGGGGGTAACAACTGAAGCTTTCTTT. Its translation: CASSKGQGVTTEAFF.

The chain uses TRBV27 and TRBJ2-1; 10 nucleotides align to TRBD1. Germline CDR1 MNHEY, CDR2 SMNVEV (reference sequence). The trim removed 6 bases at V and 2 bases at J, leaving 1 base unmatched. The CDR3 runs 14 residues. The CDR3 bases are TGTGCCAGCAGGGGGACAGGGGCCTACAATGAGCAGTTCTTC. Translation: CASRGTGAYNEQFF.

This clone showed up just a few times. The V call is TRBV11-1, the J call TRBJ2-7; D is possibly TRBD1 (6 bases). CDR1 and CDR2 (germline): SGHAT, FQDESV (reference sequence). Trimming stripped 1 base from V and 4 bases from J, with 11 bases between. This CDR3 has 14 amino acids. The CDR3 sequence is CASSLDRVGYEQYF. As DNA, the CDR3 is TGTGCCAGCAGCTTAGACAGGGTCGGGTACGAGCAGTACTTC.

This chain links TRBV19 with TRBJ2-5; TRBD1 might be the D (6 bases). V lost 3 bases, J lost 3 bases, and 11 bases lay in between. CDR1 and CDR2 from the germline V gene are LNHDA and SQIVND (reference sequence). This CDR3 comprises 14 residues. The CDR3 coding sequence is TGTGCCAGTAGTATGACGTCAGGGGAAGAGACCCAGTACTTC. Translated: CASSMTSGEETQYF.

The chain couples TRBV9 to TRBJ2-2, with 8 bases matching TRBD2. This CDR3 spans 15 amino acids. V lost 4 bases and J lost 6; bases outside the gene matches: 8. Germline V CDR1 and CDR2: SGDLS, YYNGEE. The CDR3 DNA reads TGTGCCAGCAGCCGCGGGTCACTAGCGGCCGGGGAGCTGTTTTTT. Translation: CASSRGSLAAGELFF.

This clone was seen a handful of times. The chain employs TRBV11-3 and TRBJ2-3; unclear D gene. The germline V and J ends were trimmed by 5 bases and 2 bases, with 14 bases remaining between them. The CDR3 has 15 amino acids. The germline CDR1 and CDR2 sequences are SGHNT and YENEEA. CDR3 sequence (DNA): TGTGCCAGCAGCCTCCAAACTTACGACACAGATACGCAGTATTTT. Translated: CASSLQTYDTDTQYF. The complete variable domain, with remaining parts taken from reference TRBV11-3 and TRBJ2-3, reads EAGVVQSPRYKIIEKKQPVAFWCNPISGHNTLYWYLQNLGQGPELLIRYENEEAVDDSQLPKDRFSAERLKGVDSTLKIQPAELGDSAVYLCASSLQTYDTDTQYFGPGTRLTVL.

V gene TRBV27 combines with J gene TRBJ2-2, with TRBD1 identical over 8 bases. J was trimmed by 6 bases and V by 3 bases; bases with no gene match: 6. The CDR3 spans 15 residues. Germline CDR1 MNHEY, CDR2 SMNVEV (reference sequence). CDR3 in DNA: TGTGCCAGCAGTTTCTCGGACAGGGTTCCCGGGGAGCTGTTTTTT. It translates to CASSFSDRVPGELFF.

This sequence joins TRBV9 and TRBJ2-3; 8 nucleotides line up with TRBD2. The trim removed 0 bases at V and 2 bases at J, leaving 5 bases unmatched. The CDR3 has 16 amino acids. The germline V gene has CDR1 SGDLS and CDR2 YYNGEE. The CDR3 DNA follows: TGTGCCAGCAGCGTAGAACGCGGGGGGCACACAGATACGCAGTATTTT. Translation gives CASSVERGGHTDTQYF.

This clone is a singleton in its sample. The chain has TRBV10-3 and TRBJ1-1; D unclear. The CDR3 extends over 17 amino acids. V lost 5 bases and J lost 0, with 19 bases in between. Germline CDR1 ENHRY, CDR2 SYGVKD. The CDR3: CAISLESTSAMNTEAFF. CDR3 DNA: TGTGCCATCAGTCTAGAGAGTACTTCCGCGATGAACACTGAAGCTTTCTTT.

This rearrangement joins TRBV5-8 to TRBJ1-2, with 9 bases identical to TRBD1. The CDR3 sequence is 16 residues long. V lost 6 bases, J lost 6 bases, and 15 bases stayed unmatched. Germline CDR1 SGHTS, CDR2 YDEGEE. The CDR3 DNA reads TGTGCCAGCACCCCTTTATCGGACAGGGGAAAAAATGGCTACACCTTC. This sequence encodes CASTPLSDRGKNGYTF.

The genes are TRBV27 and TRBJ2-7; perhaps TRBD2 as D (5 bases). CDR3 length: 14 amino acids. The V end was cut by 3 bases, the J end by 3 bases, with 12 bases between. Germline V lookup: CDR1 MNHEY, CDR2 SMNVEV (reference sequence). The CDR3 DNA follows: TGTGCCAGCAGTTTTTTTGACGGGGTCTACGAGCAGTACTTC. As protein: CASSFFDGVYEQYF.

The chain employs TRBV5-6 and TRBJ1-5; the match to TRBD1 covers 8 bases. The CDR3 extends over 17 amino acids. Trimming removed 2 bases from V and 3 bases from J; junction bases left unmatched: 10. CDR1 and CDR2 from the germline V gene are SGHDT and YYEEEE. The CDR3 protein is CASSLGDRGSFNQPQHF. CDR3 DNA sequence: TGTGCCAGCAGCTTAGGTGACAGGGGTTCCTTCAATCAGCCCCAGCATTTT.

CDR3 amino acids: CASSRKSGTSGTGELFF. CDR3 sequence (DNA): TGTGCCAGCAGCCGTAAATCCGGGACTAGCGGGACCGGGGAGCTGTTTTTT. The chain couples TRBV3-1 (or the pseudogene TRBV3-2) to TRBJ2-2; 12 bases line up with TRBD2. Germline CDR1 LGHDT, CDR2 YNNKEL (reference sequence). The CDR3 totals 17 residues. J lost 5 bases, V lost 4 bases, and 8 bases had no gene match.